What follows are 9 T cell receptor beta chains derived from one specimen sequenced in a study of cytotoxic CD8 clonotypes in ibrutinib-treated CLL. Only in-frame clones appear in the TCRdb table, and some are missing; sequencing was by immunoSEQ multiplex PCR. The sample lists 250,000 to 350,000 clones; around 76% were seen once. Sequences were derived from PBMCs, sampled at disease progression, from a patient treated with ibrutinib. The source of these receptors is a human donor with chronic lymphocytic leukemia.

This clone was picked up one time. The rearrangement joins TRBV4-3 to TRBJ1-3; TRBD1 is a possible D gene (5 bases). Trimming pared 0 bases from V and 0 bases from J, leaving 15 bases between. The CDR3 runs to 18 residues. Germline lookup yields CDR1 LGHNA and CDR2 YSLEER. CDR3 residues: CASSQDGAPVLSGNTIYF. The CDR3 bases are TGCGCCAGCAGCCAAGATGGGGCACCCGTTCTCTCTGGAAACACCATATATTTT.

J is TRBJ2-5 and V is TRBV11-2, with 7 nucleotides matching TRBD1. V was pared by 5 bases and J by 1 base, with 4 bases of the junction left unmatched. The CDR3 spans 14 residues. Germline lookup yields CDR1 SGHAT and CDR2 FQNNGV. The CDR3 DNA reads TGTGCCAGCAGCCATACAGGGGCCCAAGAGACCCAGTACTTC. Amino acid sequence: CASSHTGAQETQYF.

This clone was seen only once. This sequence joins TRBV18 and TRBJ2-7, with D uncertain. Germline-derived CDR1 and CDR2 are KGHSH and LQKENI. The CDR3 covers 14 residues. V was clipped by 2 bases and J by 3 bases, with 11 bases between them. The chain's CDR3 is CASSPGSSGYEQYF. CDR3 nucleotide sequence: TGTGCCAGCTCACCAGGATCGTCGGGCTACGAGCAGTACTTC.

This sequence joins TRBV14 and TRBJ2-2, with 9 bases identical to TRBD1. J was trimmed by 3 bases and V by 1 base; bases with no gene match: 9. This CDR3 spans 18 amino acids. CDR1 and CDR2 (germline): SGHDN, FVKESK. The CDR3 DNA sequence: TGTGCCAGCAGCCAAGTTGTCGGGACAGGGAGATACACCGGGGAGCTGTTTTTT. It is translated as CASSQVVGTGRYTGELFF.

This rearrangement joins TRBV16 to TRBJ2-7; the D is unclear. CDR3 size: 12 residues. In germline, CDR1 is KGHSY, CDR2 FQNENV. The ends were cut back, 0 bases at V and 7 bases at J, with 7 bases in the middle. CDR3 DNA: TGTGCCAGCAGCCAATCCAGTGAGGAGCAGTACTTC. It encodes CASSQSSEEQYF.

The chain couples TRBV9 to TRBJ2-7; D perhaps matches TRBD1 (8 bases). Germline CDR1 and CDR2: SGDLS and YYNGEE. Trimming took off 4 bases at V and 5 bases at J, with 16 bases between the two ends. CDR3 length equals 14 residues. CDR3 protein: CASSTGGQVNEQYF. The CDR3 DNA follows: TGTGCCAGCAGCACGGGGGGACAGGTAAACGAGCAGTACTTC.

The V call is TRBV29-1, the J call TRBJ2-5; perhaps TRBD2 as D (6 bases). The germline V gene encodes CDR1 SQVTM and CDR2 ANQGSEA. This CDR3 comprises 14 residues. The V gene lost 3 bases and the J gene lost 4 bases, with 15 bases spanning the gap. This chain's CDR3 is CSVEGEEGSETQYF. The CDR3 bases are TGCAGCGTTGAGGGAGAGGAGGGCTCAGAGACCCAGTACTTC.

This clone appeared once. This chain uses TRBV11-2 with TRBJ2-7; D is perhaps TRBD1 (5 bases). The CDR3 sequence is 14 residues long. The germline CDR1 and CDR2 sequences are SGHAT and FQNNGV. V was clipped by 5 bases and J by 3 bases, with 14 bases between them. CDR3 in DNA: TGTGCCAGCAGCCAAGGGGCCTTCGGCTACGAGCAGTACTTC. It encodes CASSQGAFGYEQYF.

The chain employs TRBV29-1 and TRBJ1-1; the D gene is possibly TRBD1 (6 bases). The CDR3 loop spans 16 amino acids. Germline V CDR1 and CDR2: SQVTM, ANQGSEA. Trimming left V 7 bases short and J 5 bases short, with 26 bases between. DNA of the CDR3: TGCAGCGCTTCTCCGGGGAGGGGGGTAATGGTGACTGAAGCTTTCTTT. It encodes CSASPGRGVMVTEAFF.